This T cell receptor beta chain was captured in a study of cytomegalovirus exposure and HLA in healthy donors. Germline assignment: CDR1 SGHDT and CDR2 YYEEEE. V gave up 4 bases and J gave up 0 bases, with 10 bases separating them. The CDR3 is 14 amino acids. PCR employed 60 Vbeta and 13 Jbeta primers. Profiling relied on immunoSEQ multiplex PCR, and the TCRdb table lists in-frame clones only, not all of them. Seen here are around 210,000 clones, just under 80% observed once, and the top ten hold under 0.6%. The table lists this clone with a few counts. This chain joins TRBV5-6 and TRBJ1-1; a weak D match, TRBD1 (5 bases). This receptor was obtained from a boy aged 5-17 years in good health and CMV-seronegative. Sequencing was performed on PBMCs. The CDR3 DNA follows: TGTGCCAGCAGCCGTGACAGAATGAACACTGAAGCTTTCTTT. It encodes CASSRDRMNTEAFF.